Sequencing of this T cell receptor (beta chain) was carried out in a study of T cells after yellow fever vaccination. Whole-study results and caveats: In FACS-sorted repertoires, abundant clonotypes from the bulk population could appear as contaminants. Weaker, the secondary response had a peak occurring faster, on day 5 versus 15. Some clonotypes, a small share, were shared between CD4 and CD8 compartments.

Universal primer sites and UMIs were introduced during 5'RACE template-switching synthesis of TCR cDNA. TCRdb re-derived calls from the 5' RACE reads in MiXCR, one entry per CDR3 protein. The repertoire holds around 300,000 distinct CDR3 sequences, over 4% seen once, with 20% to 25% in the top ten. V lost 4 bases, J lost 0 bases, and 19 bases lay in between. The germline V gene encodes CDR1 MNHEY and CDR2 SVGEGT. This CDR3 contains 18 residues. Worth noting for this clonotype: Its antigen is unknown.

This TCR came from a man younger than 35 who received the YFV17D yellow fever vaccine. V gene TRBV6-2 or TRBV6-3 combines with J gene TRBJ2-1; TRBD1 might be the D (7 bases). Source: PBMCs, taken 5 days after the yellow fever booster vaccination. CDR3 nucleotides: TGTGCCAGCAGTTCCCCAATATCCCAGGGGGGCTCCTACAATGAGCAGTTCTTC. It yields the protein CASSSPISQGGSYNEQFF.